The rows below give T cell receptor beta chains drawn from one sample of a study of metastatic and nonmetastatic thyroid tumors. TCRdb re-processed the PCR reads through MiXCR. The table includes some 15,000 clones, more than 20% detected once. Sequencing used blood. These receptors came from a male donor with papillary thyroid cancer or a benign thyroid nodule (not recorded which). Some clones in this sample may be carry-over from other donors' samples. The CDR3 runs from the conserved cysteine through the conserved F or W. D genes are given only for firm matches. The size of a clone is reported for some rows only, either as once, few or many, or as a class for expanded clones.

cdr3_nt	cdr3_aa	d_call	clone_size	v_call	j_call
TGCGCCAGCAGTTACTACAGGGGATCTTCTGGGGCCAACGTCCTGACTTTC	CASSYYRGSSGANVLTF	TRBD1	many	TRBV5-1	TRBJ2-6
TGTGCCAGCAGTCGGGGACTAGCGGTTGGGACCGGGGAGCTGTTTTTT	CASSRGLAVGTGELFF	TRBD2	medium-sized	TRBV6-1	TRBJ2-2
TGTGCCAGCAGCAACAGTGGGGATGAAAAACTGTTTTTT	CASSNSGDEKLFF	-	many	TRBV12-3/TRBV12-4	TRBJ1-4
TGTGCCAGCATCCAGACTTGCGGGGAAGAGACCCAGTACTTC	CASIQTCGEETQYF	-	-	TRBV6-1	TRBJ2-5
TGCAGTGCTAGAGTGACAGGGGGGGGACAATCCTACGAGCAGTACTTC	CSARVTGGGQSYEQYF	TRBD1	medium-sized	TRBV20-1	TRBJ2-7
TGTGCCAGCAGTGAAGGTGGGCTCCCCAGGACCACCATATATTTT	CASSEGGLPRTTIYF	-	few	TRBV6-1	TRBJ1-3
TGTGCCAGCAGCTTAGGGGGGGTCGCCTACGAGCAGTACTTC	CASSLGGVAYEQYF	-	once	TRBV11-2	TRBJ2-7
TGTGCCAGCAGCTTCACGAGCGGGGGGGGCGATACGCAGTATTTT	CASSFTSGGGDTQYF	TRBD2	many	TRBV7-2	TRBJ2-3
TGCGCCAGCAGCCAGACAGCGGGGGGGCGAGATACGCAGTATTTT	CASSQTAGGRDTQYF	TRBD2	-	TRBV4-1	TRBJ2-3
TGTGCCAGCAGCCCTAGTATTGGGTTTTCGGGAGATACGCAGTATTTT	CASSPSIGFSGDTQYF	-	medium-sized	TRBV7-9	TRBJ2-3
TGTGCCAGCACTCGGACGGGAACCTACGAGCAGTACTTC	CASTRTGTYEQYF	-	few	TRBV6-1	TRBJ2-7
TGTGCCAGCAGCTTAGATCAGGGAAGGAGTGGCTACACCTTC	CASSLDQGRSGYTF	-	-	TRBV11-2	TRBJ1-2
TGTGCCAGCAGCTTAGTTGGCAACGAGCAGTACTTC	CASSLVGNEQYF	-	medium-sized	TRBV11-2	TRBJ2-7
TGTGCCAGCAGCTTAGGGTTAGCGGGGGGCCTTAGAGATACGCAGTATTTT	CASSLGLAGGLRDTQYF	TRBD2	many	TRBV7-6	TRBJ2-3
TGTGCCAGCACCCAGAGTGGGGGGCCCTACGAGCAGTACTTC	CASTQSGGPYEQYF	-	-	TRBV28	TRBJ2-7
TGTGCCAGCAGGATCAGCGCCGGTAGTCAGCCCCAGCATTTT	CASRISAGSQPQHF	-	many	TRBV2	TRBJ1-5
TGCGCCAGCAGCTCGACTCCGAACAATGAGCAGTTCTTC	CASSSTPNNEQFF	-	many	TRBV5-1	TRBJ2-1
TGTGCCTGGAGGCGAACAGGGAACACTGAAGCTTTCTTT	CAWRRTGNTEAFF	-	many	TRBV30	TRBJ1-1
TGTGCCAGCAGTTTCGGGACTAGCACAGATACGCAGTATTTT	CASSFGTSTDTQYF	-	-	TRBV27	TRBJ2-3
TGTGCCAGCAGCGTAGAGGGGATTTCTGGAAACACCATATATTTT	CASSVEGISGNTIYF	-	-	TRBV9	TRBJ1-3
TGTGCCAGCAGGAGGTCGGGGGTCCCCTACGAGCAGTACTTC	CASRRSGVPYEQYF	-	once	TRBV7-8	TRBJ2-7
TGTGCCAGCAGTGATAACCAACAGGGAGATCGCTATGGCTACACCTTC	CASSDNQQGDRYGYTF	-	-	TRBV9	TRBJ1-2
TGTGCCAGCAGTTCAGGGGGGTCTGGAAACACCATATATTTT	CASSSGGSGNTIYF	TRBD1	many	TRBV27	TRBJ1-3
TGTGCCAGCAGGCGGGAAGATACGCAGTATTTT	CASRREDTQYF	-	-	TRBV6-1	TRBJ2-3
TGTGCCAGTAGTATGGGGCAGTTTGGAAACACCATATATTTT	CASSMGQFGNTIYF	-	few	TRBV19	TRBJ1-3
TGTGCCAGCGAACTCGGATCGCCTGGGGCCAACGTCCTGACTTTC	CASELGSPGANVLTF	-	few	TRBV19	TRBJ2-6
TGCGCCAGCAAGGGACGGAAGAGCTCCTACGAGCAGTACTTC	CASKGRKSSYEQYF	-	many	TRBV10-1	TRBJ2-7
TGTGCCTGGAGTGGGACCGCTCGTCAAGAGACCCAGTACTTC	CAWSGTARQETQYF	-	medium-sized	TRBV30	TRBJ2-5
TGTGCCAGCAGTCTGGGACGTATCTCTGGAAACACCATATATTTT	CASSLGRISGNTIYF	-	few	TRBV6-1	TRBJ1-3
TGTGCCACCAGTGAGTCTCAGGGCAACTATGGCTACACCTTC	CATSESQGNYGYTF	-	many	TRBV24-1	TRBJ1-2
TGTGCCAGCAGCCGATTCTCCGGGAGTTGGGGCGATGAGCAGTTCTTC	CASSRFSGSWGDEQFF	-	many	TRBV25-1	TRBJ2-1
TGTGCCAGCAGGGCTCATGGGTCAGGGGAGCTGTTTTTT	CASRAHGSGELFF	-	-	TRBV12-3/TRBV12-4	TRBJ2-2
TGTGCCAGCAGAGACCCGGGAAGCGGGGGGGCCAATGAGCAGTTCTTC	CASRDPGSGGANEQFF	TRBD2	few	TRBV6-2/TRBV6-3	TRBJ2-1
TGTGCCAGCAGCATAGCGGGAGGACCTGAGCAGTTCTTC	CASSIAGGPEQFF	TRBD2	few	TRBV12-3/TRBV12-4	TRBJ2-1
TGTGCCAGCACCTGGGTGGAGCAGCACGCCAAAAACATTCAGTACTTC	CASTWVEQHAKNIQYF	-	many	TRBV7-9	TRBJ2-4
TGTGCCAGCAGCTTACGGACAGGGGGCTCCTACAATGAGCAGTTCTTC	CASSLRTGGSYNEQFF	TRBD1	-	TRBV5-1	TRBJ2-1
TGTGCCAGCAGTTTAACGACAGGGAAGAGAAAATCTAATGAAAAACTGTTTTTT	CASSLTTGKRKSNEKLFF	TRBD1	many	TRBV28	TRBJ1-4
TGTGCCAGCAGCCCAGGGGTCGGGGGGAACACTGAAGCTTTCTTT	CASSPGVGGNTEAFF	-	medium-sized	TRBV11-2	TRBJ1-1
TGTGCCAGCAGCCCTATTTATAATTCACCCCTCCACTTT	CASSPIYNSPLHF	-	-	TRBV27	TRBJ1-6
TGTGCCAGCAGCCAAGGAGGCTACGAGCAGTACTTC	CASSQGGYEQYF	-	many	TRBV14	TRBJ2-7
TGTGCCAGTGGTAGGACAGGGGCAACTGAAGCTTTCTTT	CASGRTGATEAFF	TRBD1	few	TRBV19	TRBJ1-1
TGCGCCAGCAGGGGGGGGCTAGTCGATGAGCAGTTCTTC	CASRGGLVDEQFF	-	many	TRBV5-1	TRBJ2-1
TGTGCCAGCACCGGAAGCGGGACCACCTACAATGAGCAGTTCTTC	CASTGSGTTYNEQFF	TRBD2	many	TRBV12-3/TRBV12-4	TRBJ2-1
TGTGCCAGCATCCGTGACGGAGATTCGCCCCTCCACTTT	CASIRDGDSPLHF	-	few	TRBV12-3/TRBV12-4	TRBJ1-6
TGTGCCAGCAGCCCCACCCCCGAGGATGAGCAGTTCTTC	CASSPTPEDEQFF	-	-	TRBV7-3	TRBJ2-1
TGCAGTGCAGATACGCAGTATTTT	CSADTQYF	-	many	TRBV20-1	TRBJ2-3